One TCR beta chain is described in this entry. This clone came up a few times. Its recognized antigen is unknown. No per-base quality is available; no much larger clone lies one base away. TCRbeta CDR3 regions were amplified from genomic DNA using the immunoSEQ Assay, a bias-controlled multiplex PCR. Processing in the source paper ran as follows. The number of nucleated cells in each sample was estimated from the amplification of reference gene primers within the assay. To quantify the absolute abundance of each unique TCRbeta CDR3 rearrangement, sequence reads were collapsed and filtered. For each sample, productive Simpson clonality was calculated by taking the square root of Simpson's diversity index across productive rearrangements. Entries here come from immuneACCESS through TCRdb and include only in-frame sequences with V and J called. Some clones fail to appear in such tables; in the studies checked, an unresolved V gene covers under half of the shortfall, and the cause of the remainder is unknown. That table is the source of V, J and clone size, and D and trimming were worked out from the DNA. The sample has about 190,000 clones on record, 75% to 80% of them singletons. The ten largest clones take up around 24% of the sample.

The data belong to a study of blood T cell repertoires in COVID-19 (dated by TCRdb to about 2020). Concerning the study at large: Samples covering the acute and convalescent phases of COVID-19 were provided by collaborators in the United States, Italy and Spain. Samples were obtained from the ongoing ImmuneRACE study (first 160 participants) and from approximately 1,200 subjects provided by 6 global collaborators. Where available, HLA class I and class II types were obtained from metadata supplied by the sample provider rather than from assay-based typing. The material from the prospective study consisted of cDNA or gDNA derived from T cells, B-cell-depleted T cells, or PBMCs. The repertoires were made available in a free public database intended to serve as a resource for research on the immune response to SARS-CoV-2. A de-identified subject ID, COVID-19 status, age in years and sex were almost always included in the sample metadata. Subjects who had been exposed to COVID-19, were actively infected with it, or had recovered from it provided the deeply sampled blood TCRbeta repertoires that made up the dataset.

Each collaborating institution followed its own protocols to collect whole blood in K2EDTA tubes. For TCRbeta analysis, collaborators shipped samples in one of three forms: frozen whole blood, isolated PBMCs, or DNA extracted from either of those sample types. The paper as a whole reports these results and caveats: The amount of clinical and demographic metadata varied by source and participant and was provided uncurated.

Sequenced sample: peripheral blood. This TCR came from a woman in her seventies with acute or convalescent COVID-19.

The CDR3 in this case is CAVRVGPNSGNTIYF. The DNA sequence is as follows: TGTGCCGTTAGGGTGGGGCCGAACTCTGGAAACACCATATATTTT. The chain is assembled from TRBV19 and TRBJ1-3; the D gene is perhaps TRBD1, from 5 matching bases. V loses 11 bases, J loses 0 bases, and the germline ends lie 17 bases apart. CDR1 and CDR2 were assigned from the germline V gene (reference sequence) as LNHDA and SQIVND. From the cysteine up to the phenylalanine, the CDR3 has a length of 15 residues. Of all the DNA, just the CDR3 is kept, 45 bases in frame from base 1.